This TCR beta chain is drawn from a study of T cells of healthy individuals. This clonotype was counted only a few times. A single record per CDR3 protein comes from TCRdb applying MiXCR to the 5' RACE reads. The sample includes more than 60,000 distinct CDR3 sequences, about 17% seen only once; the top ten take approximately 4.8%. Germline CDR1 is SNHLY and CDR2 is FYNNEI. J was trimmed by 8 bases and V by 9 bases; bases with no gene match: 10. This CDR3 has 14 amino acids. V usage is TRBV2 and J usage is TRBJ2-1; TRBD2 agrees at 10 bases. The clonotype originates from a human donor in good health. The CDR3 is CAREGLALGDEQFF. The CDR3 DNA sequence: TGTGCCAGAGAGGGACTAGCGTTAGGTGATGAGCAGTTCTTC.